The 9 T cell receptor beta chains in this list originate from one sample, sequenced in a study of blood T cell repertoires in COVID-19. Sequencing was performed with immunoSEQ multiplex PCR; in TCRdb, only in-frame clones are kept and a portion is missing. The top ten hold 13% of the sample, which has some 87,000 clones, 70% to 90% seen once. The sequenced sample was peripheral blood. Every receptor here comes from a human donor in a cohort sampled during active COVID-19.

The rearrangement uses TRBV15 and TRBJ1-2; 7 bases are shared with TRBD1. Trimming cost V 0 bases and J 6 bases; bases outside gene matches: 7. CDR1 LNHNV and CDR2 YYDKDF come from the germline V gene (reference sequence). This CDR3 has 15 amino acids. CDR3 in DNA: TGTGCCACCAGCAGAGATCTTGCGGACAGGAATGGCTACACCTTC. Translation gives CATSRDLADRNGYTF.

The chain employs TRBV7-2 and TRBJ2-1; weak D call: TRBD1 (6 bases). Per the germline V gene, CDR1 is SGHTA and CDR2 is FQGNSA. This CDR3 has 15 amino acids. The V gene lost 5 bases and the J gene lost 5 bases, with 16 bases spanning the gap. The CDR3 DNA follows: TGTGCCAGCAGCAAACCGGGACAAAGAAACAATGAGCAGTTCTTC. Translating gives CASSKPGQRNNEQFF.

The chain uses TRBV5-6 and TRBJ1-4, with 10 bases aligning to TRBD1. Germline CDR1 and CDR2: SGHDT and YYEEEE. This CDR3 has 15 residues. The ends lost 4 bases at V and 5 bases at J; junction bases unmatched: 5. Here the CDR3 reads CASSDPTGGNEKLFF. Written as DNA, the CDR3 is TGTGCCAGCAGCGACCCGACAGGGGGCAATGAAAAACTGTTTTTT.

This clone was recorded only once. V gene TRBV5-1 combines with J gene TRBJ2-1, with TRBD2 identical over 8 bases. J lost 8 bases, V lost 0 bases, and 7 bases had no gene match. The germline V gene has CDR1 SGHRS and CDR2 YFSETQ. The length of the CDR3 is 15 residues. CDR3 protein: CASSLVRGGLDEQFF. In nucleotides, the CDR3 is TGCGCCAGCAGCTTGGTTCGGGGGGGCCTCGATGAGCAGTTCTTC.

This rearrangement joins TRBV30 to TRBJ1-6, with D unresolved. Germline CDR1 GTSNPN, CDR2 SVGIG (reference sequence). Trimming took 0 bases from V and 5 from J, leaving 11 bases between them. The CDR3 is 15 amino acids. CDR3 in amino acids: CAWSVQALDNSPLHF. The CDR3 coding sequence is TGTGCCTGGAGTGTCCAGGCCCTCGATAATTCACCCCTCCACTTT.

V gene TRBV7-9 combines with J gene TRBJ1-4; TRBD1 is a possible D gene (5 bases). From germline, CDR1 is SEHNR and CDR2 FQNEAQ (reference sequence). CDR3 length: 13 amino acids. V was trimmed by 8 bases and J by 3 bases, leaving 10 bases between them. The CDR3 DNA sequence: TGTGCCAGCCAGGGAAAGTCTAATGAAAAACTGTTTTTT. Its translation: CASQGKSNEKLFF.

V is TRBV6-6 and J is TRBJ1-2, with 7 bases matching TRBD1. There are 13 residues in the CDR3. V shed 6 bases and J 1 base; nucleotides not matched to a gene: 2. Per germline, CDR1 MNHNY and CDR2 SVGAGI (reference sequence). In DNA form, the CDR3 reads TGTGCCAGCAGCCGGGACAGTAACTATGGCTACACCTTC. Encoded protein: CASSRDSNYGYTF.

V usage is TRBV7-9 and J usage is TRBJ2-2, with 7 positions matching TRBD2. Losses at the gene ends were 2 bases for V and 6 bases for J; bases not matched to a gene: 3. Looked up from germline, CDR1 is SEHNR and CDR2 is FQNEAQ (reference sequence). This CDR3 comprises 14 residues. The CDR3 protein is CASSLRGVPGELFF. The CDR3 DNA reads as TGTGCCAGCAGCTTACGGGGGGTGCCCGGGGAGCTGTTTTTT.

The J gene is TRBJ2-1, the V gene TRBV18; weak D call: TRBD2 (5 bases). CDR3 size: 14 residues. Germline V gives CDR1 KGHSH, CDR2 LQKENI. Trimming removed 3 bases from V and 7 bases from J, with 13 bases in between. The CDR3 here is CASSPDPGGNEQFF. The CDR3 DNA follows: TGTGCCAGCTCACCCGACCCCGGCGGGAATGAGCAGTTCTTC.